These 28 T cell receptor beta chains were sequenced from one sample in a study of cytomegalovirus exposure and HLA in healthy donors. PCR used 60 Vbeta primers and 13 Jbeta primers. Generated by immunoSEQ multiplex PCR, the TCRdb table keeps only in-frame clones and is missing some. The sample yields 120,000 to 150,000 clones, 75% to 90% seen once. Sequencing was done on a sample of PBMCs. These receptor sequences come from a woman aged 25 to 39 in good health and CMV-seronegative.

The rearrangement links TRBV2 to TRBJ2-2; 10 bases fit TRBD1. Per the germline V gene, CDR1 is SNHLY and CDR2 is FYNNEI. This CDR3 has 15 amino acids. J was trimmed by 7 bases and V by 7 bases; bases with no gene match: 9. The CDR3 DNA reads TGTGCCAGCACATGGGGGACAGGGGCTTTCGGGGAGCTGTTTTTT. Translation gives CASTWGTGAFGELFF. The whole variable domain, remainder taken from reference TRBV2 and TRBJ2-2, is EPEVTQTPSHQVTQMGQEVILRCVPISNHLYFYWYRQILGQKVEFLVSFYNNEISEKSEIFDDQFSVERPDGSNFTLKIRSTKLEDSAMYFCASTWGTGAFGELFFGEGSRLTVL.

J is TRBJ1-5 and V is TRBV28; 7 positions match TRBD1. CDR1 is MDHEN, CDR2 SYDVKM, per germline. CDR3 size: 15 residues. Trimming removed 6 bases from V and 3 bases from J; junction bases left unmatched: 8. The CDR3 nucleotides read TGTGCCAGCAGCTCACGGGGACAGAACAATCAGCCCCAGCATTTT. Translating gives CASSSRGQNNQPQHF.

A single count supports this clone. The rearrangement joins TRBV5-1 to TRBJ2-7; perhaps TRBD2 as D (5 bases). V lost 0 bases and J 5 bases, leaving 12 bases between the germline ends. CDR1 is SGHRS and CDR2 is YFSETQ in the germline V gene. The CDR3 has 14 residues. The CDR3 nucleotides are TGCGCCAGCAGCTTGGGGACTGTCGGCCACGAGCAGTACTTC. It is translated as CASSLGTVGHEQYF. Variable domain in full (rest from reference TRBV5-1 and TRBJ2-7): KAGVTQTPRYLIKTRGQQVTLSCSPISGHRSVSWYQQTPGQGLQFLFEYFSETQRNKGNFPGRFSGRQFSNSRSEMNVSTLELGDSALYLCASSLGTVGHEQYFGPGTRLTVT.

The chain recombines TRBV25-1 with TRBJ2-7, with 10 bases lining up with TRBD1. The CDR3 is made up of 14 amino acids. The germline CDR1 and CDR2 sequences are MGHDK and SYGVNS. V dropped 2 bases and J dropped 3; count of bases not matched to a gene: 1. CDR3 protein: CASSERDRGYEQYF. The CDR3 nucleotides are TGTGCCAGCAGTGAACGGGACAGGGGCTACGAGCAGTACTTC.

The V call is TRBV19, the J call TRBJ2-7, with D perhaps matching TRBD2 (6 bases). With 3 bases removed from V and 6 bases from J, the gap between germline ends came to 9 bases. CDR1 LNHDA and CDR2 SQIVND come from the germline V gene (reference sequence). This CDR3 has 12 residues. The CDR3 DNA follows: TGTGCCAGTAGTATTGGGGGAGGCGAGCAGTACTTC. As protein: CASSIGGGEQYF.

This clone was recorded a few times. The genes are TRBV27 and TRBJ2-7; TRBD1 aligns across 7 bases. The CDR3 has 15 residues. Germline V gives CDR1 MNHEY, CDR2 SMNVEV (reference sequence). The V segment lost 3 bases and the J segment 6 bases; nucleotides outside the gene matches: 11. DNA of the CDR3: TGTGCCAGCAGTTTTGGGGACAGCAGGGCGCGCGAGCAGTACTTC. This codes for CASSFGDSRAREQYF.

This clone was seen a few times. The DNA for the CDR3 is TGCGCCAGCAGCTTGGATGGGGGGGGGAACACTGAAGCTTTCTTT. This encodes CASSLDGGGNTEAFF. This chain joins TRBV5-1 and TRBJ1-1; D is possibly TRBD1 (5 bases). Germline CDR1 SGHRS, CDR2 YFSETQ. Trimming pared 0 bases from V and 1 base from J, leaving 10 bases between. The CDR3 is 15 amino acids.

This clone was observed once. This chain joins TRBV19 and TRBJ1-2; TRBD1 might be the D (6 bases). Trimming cost V 3 bases and J 4 bases, with 21 bases left between them. CDR1 LNHDA and CDR2 SQIVND come from the germline V gene (reference sequence). The length of the CDR3 is 17 residues. CDR3 bases: TGTGCCAGTAGTATCTATCCCAACTCTGGACAGATCTATGGCTACACCTTC. It is translated as CASSIYPNSGQIYGYTF.

J is TRBJ2-7 and V is TRBV5-8; weak D call: TRBD1 (6 bases). In germline, CDR1 is SGHTS, CDR2 YDEGEE. V dropped 1 base and J dropped 5 bases, with 13 bases sitting between them. CDR3 length equals 14 residues. The CDR3 sequence is CASSLYQGSDEQYF. For the CDR3, the DNA is TGTGCCAGCAGCTTGTATCAGGGGAGCGACGAGCAGTACTTC.

The chain carries TRBV7-9 and TRBJ2-1; the match to TRBD1 covers 9 bases. This CDR3 spans 14 amino acids. Germline loops: CDR1 SEHNR, CDR2 FQNEAQ (reference sequence). V lost 4 bases, J lost 7 bases, and 5 bases stayed unmatched. CDR3 coding DNA: TGTGCCAGCAGCTGGGGGACAGGGAGAAATGAGCAGTTCTTC. Translation gives CASSWGTGRNEQFF.

V usage is TRBV30 and J usage is TRBJ1-6; D is possibly TRBD1 (6 bases). CDR1 and CDR2 from the germline V gene are GTSNPN and SVGIG (reference sequence). The CDR3 loop spans 14 amino acids. Trimming cost V 5 bases and J 7 bases, with 15 bases left between them. CDR3 coding DNA: TGTGCCTGGTCCGCCGGGACAACCAATTCACCCCTCCACTTT. The encoded protein is CAWSAGTTNSPLHF.

This clone is a singleton in its sample. The rearrangement joins TRBV7-9 to TRBJ2-1; 8 bases are shared with TRBD2. The J segment lost 9 bases and the V segment lost 4 bases, leaving 5 bases of the junction unmatched. CDR3 length equals 13 residues. The V gene's germline CDR1 is SEHNR and CDR2 FQNEAQ (reference sequence). CDR3 sequence reads: CASSWREEGEQFF. The DNA for the CDR3 is TGTGCCAGCAGCTGGCGGGAGGAGGGTGAGCAGTTCTTC.

The V gene is TRBV30, the J gene TRBJ2-3, with a tentative D call TRBD2 (5 bases). V gave up 2 bases and J gave up 0 bases, with 9 bases separating them. In germline, CDR1 is GTSNPN, CDR2 SVGIG (reference sequence). The CDR3 is 14 amino acids. The CDR3 region is CAWSLSGSTDTQYF. In DNA form, the CDR3 reads TGTGCCTGGAGTCTCAGCGGTAGCACAGATACGCAGTATTTT.

The chain couples TRBV29-1 to TRBJ2-3, with TRBD1 matching over 8 bases. V lost 5 bases, J lost 0 bases, and 16 bases stayed unmatched. Germline V gene lookup returns CDR1 SQVTM and CDR2 ANQGSEA. This CDR3 has 18 residues. The CDR3 reads CSVPIGYWTGRSTDTQYF. CDR3 sequence (DNA): TGCAGCGTTCCAATAGGGTACTGGACAGGGAGGAGCACAGATACGCAGTATTTT.

The V call is TRBV5-4, the J call TRBJ1-1; TRBD1 agrees at 7 bases. The CDR3 extends over 15 amino acids. After removal of 4 bases from V and 3 bases from J, the junction contained 9 bases not matched to a gene. Germline V CDR1 and CDR2: SGHNT, YYREEE (reference sequence). CDR3 region: CASSPYKGTDTEAFF. The CDR3 DNA sequence: TGTGCCAGCAGCCCCTACAAGGGGACAGACACTGAAGCTTTCTTT.

This clone appeared a single time. This sequence joins TRBV28 and TRBJ2-3; D possibly corresponds to TRBD2 (5 bases). The CDR3 totals 13 residues. The germline V and J ends were trimmed by 7 bases and 6 bases, with 14 bases remaining between them. The germline gives CDR1 MDHEN, CDR2 SYDVKM. The CDR3 protein is CASIGVGLDTQYF. In DNA form, the CDR3 reads TGTGCCAGCATCGGGGTCGGTTTGGATACGCAGTATTTT.

The chain employs TRBV10-2 and TRBJ2-1; 9 bases are a match to TRBD2. Germline V gene sequence: CDR1 WSHSY, CDR2 SAAADI. CDR3 length: 17 residues. With 6 bases clipped from V and 5 bases from J, the junction kept 14 bases outside the gene matches. CDR3 loop: CASRDSLAGWTNNEQFF. The DNA for the CDR3 is TGCGCCAGCAGAGACAGCCTAGCGGGGTGGACCAACAATGAGCAGTTCTTC.

V and J are TRBV29-1 and TRBJ2-7; the match to TRBD1 covers 8 bases. The trim removed 7 bases at V and 7 bases at J, leaving 9 bases unmatched. Germline V lookup: CDR1 SQVTM, CDR2 ANQGSEA. This CDR3 region has 12 residues. In DNA form, the CDR3 reads TGCAGCGCACGAAAACAGGGGGGAGAGCAGTACTTC. This codes for CSARKQGGEQYF.

The chain employs TRBV27 and TRBJ2-1; 8 bases align to TRBD1. Germline CDR1 reads MNHEY; CDR2 reads SMNVEV (reference sequence). The ends lost 1 base at V and 6 bases at J; junction bases unmatched: 2. The CDR3 is 14 residues long. CDR3 in DNA: TGTGCCAGCAGTTTATATCAGGGGGCCAATGAGCAGTTCTTC. Translating gives CASSLYQGANEQFF.

The chain is built from TRBV30 and TRBJ1-2; D may be TRBD1 (6 bases). Germline values: CDR1 GTSNPN, CDR2 SVGIG (reference sequence). The V and J ends lost 5 bases and 3 bases respectively, with 13 bases between them. The CDR3 extends over 13 amino acids. CDR3 loop: CAWGRGAYYGYTF. CDR3 nucleotides: TGTGCCTGGGGGCGGGGGGCGTACTATGGCTACACCTTC.

The chain recombines TRBV7-8 with TRBJ2-1; D may be TRBD1 (5 bases). The germline V and J ends were trimmed by 0 bases and 13 bases, with 13 bases remaining between them. CDR3 length: 13 residues. CDR1 is SGHVS and CDR2 is FQNEAQ in the germline V gene. The CDR3 DNA is TGTGCCAGCAGCTTAGCGGGGCTTTCTTCACAGTTCTTC. Translated: CASSLAGLSSQFF.

The chain recombines TRBV4-3 with TRBJ1-3; the D gene is possibly TRBD1 (5 bases). V was cut by 0 bases and J by 2 bases, with 8 bases left in between. Germline V gives CDR1 LGHNA, CDR2 YSLEER. The CDR3 is 15 amino acids. Here the CDR3 DNA reads TGCGCCAGCAGCCAAGATACGACAGCTGGAAACACCATATATTTT. This translates into CASSQDTTAGNTIYF.

This clone was observed a handful of times. This CDR3 is also generated by other DNA sequences in the sample. The chain combines TRBV4-3 with TRBJ2-7, with D possibly being TRBD2 (6 bases). The CDR3 loop spans 14 amino acids. CDR1 LGHNA and CDR2 YSLEER come from the germline V gene. The V and J ends lost 3 bases and 4 bases respectively, with 13 bases between them. The CDR3 coding sequence is TGCGCCAGCAGCCAGTCAGCCGGGGGATACGAGCAGTACTTC. Protein: CASSQSAGGYEQYF.

This clone was counted between two and nine times. V usage is TRBV21-1 and J usage is TRBJ1-4; the D segment call TRBD1 is taken from the table without a DNA check. TRBV21-1 is a recognized pseudogene. There are 15 residues in the CDR3. DNA of the CDR3: TGTGCCAGCAGGAGGAGATGGGACAGGTCTGAAAAACTGTTTTTT. Its translation is CASRRRWDRSEKLFF.

The CDR3 spells CATSKGQGDTGELFF. CDR3 in DNA: TGTGCCACCAGCAAGGGACAGGGCGACACCGGGGAGCTGTTTTTT. The gene calls are TRBV15 and TRBJ2-2; 9 nucleotides match TRBD1. V trimming: 4 bases; J trimming: 3 bases; junction bases outside the gene matches: 3. The length of the CDR3 is 15 residues. Germline loops: CDR1 LNHNV, CDR2 YYDKDF (reference sequence).

This clone was seen only once. The chain combines TRBV29-1 with TRBJ2-1, with 8 bases identical to TRBD2. CDR1 and CDR2 (germline): SQVTM, ANQGSEA. V dropped 7 bases and J dropped 0; count of bases not matched to a gene: 5. There are 14 residues in the CDR3. The CDR3 region is CSDRGGSSYNEQFF. The CDR3 nucleotides are TGCAGCGACCGCGGGGGGAGCTCCTACAATGAGCAGTTCTTC.

This chain connects TRBV5-5 to TRBJ2-3; D may be TRBD2 (6 bases). The CDR3 spans 14 residues. The ends were cut back, 8 bases at V and 3 bases at J, with 16 bases in the middle. The germline CDR1 and CDR2 sequences are SGHKS and YYEKEE (reference sequence). The DNA for the CDR3 is TGTGCCAGTCGGCTAGCGAGAGGAACAGATACGCAGTATTTT. Encoded protein: CASRLARGTDTQYF.

This chain links TRBV4-3 with TRBJ2-5, with TRBD2 matching 7 bases. CDR3 length: 15 residues. V lost 0 bases and J lost 1; bases outside the gene matches: 2. Germline V gene data show CDR1 as LGHNA and CDR2 as YSLEER. The CDR3 nucleotides read TGCGCCAGCAGCCAAGATGCGGGAGTCCAAGAGACCCAGTACTTC. Residues: CASSQDAGVQETQYF.